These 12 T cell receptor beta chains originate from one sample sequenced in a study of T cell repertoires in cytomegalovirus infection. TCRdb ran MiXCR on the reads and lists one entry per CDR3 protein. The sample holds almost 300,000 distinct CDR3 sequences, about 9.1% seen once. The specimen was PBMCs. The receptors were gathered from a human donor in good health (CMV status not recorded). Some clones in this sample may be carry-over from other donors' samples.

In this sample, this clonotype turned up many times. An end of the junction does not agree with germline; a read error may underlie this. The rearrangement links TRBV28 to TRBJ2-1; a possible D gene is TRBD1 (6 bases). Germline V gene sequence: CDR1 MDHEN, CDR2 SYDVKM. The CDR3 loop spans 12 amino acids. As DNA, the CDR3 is TGTGCCAGCAGTACCGTGGGACACCCTGGGATCTTC. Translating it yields CASSTVGHPGIF.

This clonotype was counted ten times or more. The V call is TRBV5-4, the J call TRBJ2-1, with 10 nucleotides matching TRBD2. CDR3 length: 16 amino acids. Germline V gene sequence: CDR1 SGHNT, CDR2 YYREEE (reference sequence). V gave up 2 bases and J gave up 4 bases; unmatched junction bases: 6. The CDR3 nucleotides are TGTGCCAGCAGCTTTAAGCGGGGGGGCCTTTACAATGAGCAGTTCTTC. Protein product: CASSFKRGGLYNEQFF.

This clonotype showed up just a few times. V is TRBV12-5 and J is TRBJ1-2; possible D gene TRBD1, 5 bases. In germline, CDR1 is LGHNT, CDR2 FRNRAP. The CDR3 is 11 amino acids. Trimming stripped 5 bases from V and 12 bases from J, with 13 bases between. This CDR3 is CASGPGESNTF. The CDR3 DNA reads TGTGCTAGTGGTCCGGGGGAGTCTAACACCTTC. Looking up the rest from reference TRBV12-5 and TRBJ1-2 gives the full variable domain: DARVTQTPRHKVTEMGQEVTMRCQPILGHNTVFWYRQTMMQGLELLAYFRNRAPLDDSGMPKDRFSAEMPDATLATLKIQPSEPRDSAVYFCASGPGESNTFGSGTRLTVV.

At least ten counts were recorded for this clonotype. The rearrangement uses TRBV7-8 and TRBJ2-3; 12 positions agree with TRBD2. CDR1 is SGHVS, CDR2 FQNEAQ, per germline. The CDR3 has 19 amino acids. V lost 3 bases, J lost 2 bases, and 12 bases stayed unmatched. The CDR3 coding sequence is TGTGCCAGCAGCTTCCTCGGGGCTAGCGGGGGGGCCCACACAGATACGCAGTATTTT. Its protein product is CASSFLGASGGAHTDTQYF.

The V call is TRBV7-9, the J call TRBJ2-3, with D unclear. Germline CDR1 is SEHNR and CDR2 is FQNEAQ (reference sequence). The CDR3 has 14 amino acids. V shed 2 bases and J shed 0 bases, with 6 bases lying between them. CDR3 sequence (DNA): TGTGCCAGCAGCTTACCGGAGAGCACAGATACGCAGTATTTT. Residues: CASSLPESTDTQYF.

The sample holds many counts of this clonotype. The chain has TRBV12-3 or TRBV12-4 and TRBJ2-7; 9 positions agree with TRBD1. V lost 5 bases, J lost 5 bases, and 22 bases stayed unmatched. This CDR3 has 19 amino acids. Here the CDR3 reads CASSPYGNRPGTGIDEQYF. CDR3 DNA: TGTGCCAGCAGTCCATATGGGAACAGACCCGGGACAGGGATCGACGAGCAGTACTTC.

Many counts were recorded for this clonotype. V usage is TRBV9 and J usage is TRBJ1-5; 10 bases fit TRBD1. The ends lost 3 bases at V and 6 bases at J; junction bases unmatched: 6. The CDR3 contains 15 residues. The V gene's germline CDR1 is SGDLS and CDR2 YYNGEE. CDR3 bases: TGTGCCAGCAGCGCCGGACAGGGGGGAGGTCAGCCCCAGCATTTT. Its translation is CASSAGQGGGQPQHF.

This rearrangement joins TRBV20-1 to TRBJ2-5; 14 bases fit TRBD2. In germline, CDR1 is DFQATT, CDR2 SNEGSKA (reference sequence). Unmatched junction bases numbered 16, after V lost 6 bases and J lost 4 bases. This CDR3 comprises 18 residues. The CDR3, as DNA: TGCAGTGCCTCCGGGACTAGCGGGGGAACCTTGACCGGAGAGACCCAGTACTTC. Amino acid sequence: CSASGTSGGTLTGETQYF.

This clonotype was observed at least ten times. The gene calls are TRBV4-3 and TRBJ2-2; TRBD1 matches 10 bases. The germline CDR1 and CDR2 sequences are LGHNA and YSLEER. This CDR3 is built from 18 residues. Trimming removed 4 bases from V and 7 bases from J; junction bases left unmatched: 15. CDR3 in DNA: TGCGCCAGCAGCCTATTCCGGGGGACAGGGGCCGTCGGCGGGGAGCTGTTTTTT. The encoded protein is CASSLFRGTGAVGGELFF.

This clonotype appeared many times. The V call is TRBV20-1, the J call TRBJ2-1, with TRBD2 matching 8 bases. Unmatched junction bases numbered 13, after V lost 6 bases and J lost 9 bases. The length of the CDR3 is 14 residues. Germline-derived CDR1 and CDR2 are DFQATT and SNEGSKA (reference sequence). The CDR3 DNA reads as TGCAGTGCCACCGAAGTCGCGGGGGGTGGTGAGCAGTTCTTC. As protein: CSATEVAGGGEQFF.

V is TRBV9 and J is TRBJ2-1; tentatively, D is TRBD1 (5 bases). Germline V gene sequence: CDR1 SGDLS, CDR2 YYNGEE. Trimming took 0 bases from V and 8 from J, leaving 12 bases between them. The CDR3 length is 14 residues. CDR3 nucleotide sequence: TGTGCCAGCAGCGTAGCCTCGACACAGGATGAGCAGTTCTTC. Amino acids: CASSVASTQDEQFF.

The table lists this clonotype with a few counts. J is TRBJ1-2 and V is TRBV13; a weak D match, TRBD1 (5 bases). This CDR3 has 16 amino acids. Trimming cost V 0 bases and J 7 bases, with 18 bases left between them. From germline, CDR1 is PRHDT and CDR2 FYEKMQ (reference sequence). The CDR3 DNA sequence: TGTGCCAGCAGCTTAGGGGGGGGAGCTCCAAGCGGTGGCTACACCTTC. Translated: CASSLGGGAPSGGYTF.